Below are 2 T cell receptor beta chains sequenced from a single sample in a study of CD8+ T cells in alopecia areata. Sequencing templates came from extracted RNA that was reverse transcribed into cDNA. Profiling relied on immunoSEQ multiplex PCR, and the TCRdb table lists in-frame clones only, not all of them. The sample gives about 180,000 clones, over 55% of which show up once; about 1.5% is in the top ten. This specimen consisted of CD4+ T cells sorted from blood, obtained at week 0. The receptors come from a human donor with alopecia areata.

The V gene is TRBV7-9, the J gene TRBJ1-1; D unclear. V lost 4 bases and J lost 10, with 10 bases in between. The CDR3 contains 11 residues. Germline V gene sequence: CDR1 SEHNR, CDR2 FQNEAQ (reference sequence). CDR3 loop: CASSSQEIAFF. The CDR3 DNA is TGTGCCAGCAGCTCGCAGGAAATAGCTTTCTTT. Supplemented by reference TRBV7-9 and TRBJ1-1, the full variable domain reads DTGVSQNPRHKITKRGQNVTFRCDPISEHNRLYWYRQTLGQGPEFLTYFQNEAQLEKSRLLSDRFSAERPKGSFSTLEIQRTEQGDSAMYLCASSSQEIAFFGQGTRLTVV.

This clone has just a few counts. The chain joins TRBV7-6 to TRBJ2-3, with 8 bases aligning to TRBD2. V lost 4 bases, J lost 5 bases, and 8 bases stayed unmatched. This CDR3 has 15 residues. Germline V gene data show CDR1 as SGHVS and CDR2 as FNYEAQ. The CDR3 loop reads CASSSPGLGKDTQYF. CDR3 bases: TGTGCCAGCAGCTCGCCGGGACTAGGGAAAGATACGCAGTATTTT. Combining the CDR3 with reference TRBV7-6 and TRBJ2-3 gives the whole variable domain GAGVSQSPRYKVTKRGQDVALRCDPISGHVSLYWYRQALGQGPEFLTYFNYEAQQDKSGLPNDRFSAERPEGSISTLTIQRTEQRDSAMYRCASSSPGLGKDTQYFGPGTRLTVL.